This T cell receptor beta chain was identified during a study of cytomegalovirus exposure and HLA in healthy donors (dated by TCRdb to 2015 to 2018). In terms of the full investigation: An earlier analysis of several hundred of the donors reported 250 to 350 Gb of sequence data and some 120 million unique TCR beta sequences from roughly 200 million T cells. The study was designed to test whether signatures of past pathogen exposure could be identified by cataloging public T cell receptors. A later analysis re-analyzed previously published TCR beta repertoires from about 600 donors and added high-resolution HLA genotyping to study TCR occurrence patterns. Across about 380 genotyped donors of the cohort, an average of roughly 230,000 unique TCR beta nucleotide sequences per donor were sequenced, and roughly 20% of those sequences were non-productive. About five DR-DQ haplotypes were handled as single units for association and clustering because linkage in the cohort was strong. The genetic ancestry cluster associated with self-reported Caucasian donors included 81% of the roughly 410 genotyped donors. Along with the 666-subject first cohort, a separate validation cohort of about 110 different subjects was used. To decide whether each TCR beta V gene segment behaved as functional or pseudogenic, an earlier analysis of some 600 of the donors relied on high-throughput TCR beta sequencing. Every discovery cohort repertoire had been produced on one sequencing platform. Donor age, sex, ethnicity and CMV serostatus were compiled together with the repertoire data. The later analysis used no new phenotypic data to find candidate immune exposures, relying instead on TCR beta sequences and their occurrence across donors. Using immunosequencing, the study profiled T cell repertoires from about 610 subjects and related those repertoires to cytomegalovirus serostatus. Typing coverage differed by locus: A, B, C, DRB1 and DQB1 were typed in about 620-630 donors, DQA1 in about 550, DPA1 in approximately 600, and DPB1 in 472. HLA typing included class I and class II loci at four-digit resolution. A later genetic analysis took genome-wide SNP genotypes for about three fifths of the 666 donors and used that subset as a discovery cohort. High-throughput TCR immunosequencing, statistical association of individual TCRs with disease status, and machine learning were combined to predict cytomegalovirus infection status. Approximately 330 gigabases of sequencing data and around 80 million unique TCR sequences made up an early release that covered 640 HLA-typed donors.

The cohort was made up of about 670 healthy bone marrow donors. All cohort members were sampled while nominally healthy, although unrecorded immune exposures were likely present. The donor was CMV seropositive and belonged to the group of 250 to 300 seropositive cohort members. A peripheral blood sample was collected from each donor, and TCR beta sequencing was performed on peripheral blood mononuclear cells. Genomic DNA extraction from the blood cell samples was performed with the Qiagen DNeasy Blood Extraction Kit. The CDR1 and CDR2 encoded by the germline V gene (reference sequence) are SGHNT and YYREEE. V is cut back by 1 base and J by 5 bases, with 2 bases in the junction unmatched. Spanning cysteine to phenylalanine, the CDR3 consists of 15 amino acids. Of the read, only the CDR3 DNA is kept; its 45 bases are in frame from base 1. Library method: the immunoSEQ multiplex PCR assay. The multiplex PCR relied on a mix of 60 forward primers for TCR Vbeta segments and 13 reverse primers for TCR Jbeta segments. Amplification of the CDR3 region of rearranged TCR beta genes was performed with a multiplex PCR assay on genomic DNA. The amplified TCR beta libraries were sequenced on the Illumina HiSeq System as 87-base-pair reads. The paper's processing steps were these. A later analysis counted approximately 74 million unique TCR beta chains across the 500 to 850 repertoires, and roughly 10 million of these chains were shared by at least two donors. Raw reads were error-corrected and collapsed into unique sequences by a nearest-neighbor algorithm in which closely related sequences were merged to remove PCR and sequencing errors. To assign V, D and J gene segments, CDR3 sequences were aligned to IMGT reference sequences. For a sequence to be retained, a match of at least six nucleotides to both a V gene segment and a J gene segment was required. Rearrangements were called productive when the CDR3 lacked stop codons and stayed in frame with V and J; all others were non-productive. CDR3 was defined by IMGT convention, running from the second conserved V-encoded cysteine to the conserved J-encoded phenylalanine. In an earlier analysis of more than 550 of the donors, sequences lacking an unambiguous match to a single V gene segment were excluded. An earlier analysis of 500 to 700 of the donors classified V segments as functional when productive rearrangements were above 56.7% and as segregating when the standard deviation between donors was above 5%. A statistical classification framework was built to diagnose cytomegalovirus status from the catalog of TCR beta chain sequences. V and J gene assignment, in a later analysis, came from comparing TCR nucleotide sequences with IMGT/GENE-DB human TR gene sequences. Using the TCRdist pipeline, a later analysis assigned CDR3 sequences along with most-parsimonious VDJ recombination scenarios. A later analysis defined each TCR beta chain by its CDR3 amino acid sequence plus V-gene family, and excluded reads lacking a unique V-gene family. In a later analysis, a few hundred highly shared, low-generation-probability nucleotide sequences were removed to address suspected cross-contamination and a sequencing artifact. A later analysis calculated a clonal expansion index for each public chain from normalized within-repertoire ranks of inferred template counts. In a later analysis, generation probabilities were computed using a VDJ recombination model fitted to out-of-frame rearrangements, and the results were checked against IGoR. Hypergeometric tests were used in a later analysis to score TCR-TCR, TCR-HLA and TCR-CMV co-occurrence, with a repertoire-size bias correction applied to the TCR pairs. To estimate false discovery rates, a later analysis permuted the HLA or CMV assignments 20 times. A later analysis grouped co-occurring TCRs with DBSCAN, adding TCRdist sequence similarity when clustering within HLA-allele-positive subsets. Repertoires with fewer than 30,000 or more than 120,000 public chains, plus five repertoires with anomalous nucleotide sharing, were excluded from co-occurrence clustering. TCRdb holds this immuneACCESS table with in-frame rearrangements only. Some clones are missing; in checked studies, unresolved V genes explain under half, and the rest has no known cause. V, J and clone size derive from that table, while D and trimming were established from the DNA sequence. Recorded for this sample are some 200,000 clones; around three quarters of them occurred a single time. The top ten clonotypes cover about 2.1% of the sample.

Concerning this clone itself: It lacks a known antigen. Base qualities were left out, and no much larger clone turns up one base away.

Study-wide findings and limitations: A cluster of highly shared sequence variants was judged likely to be a technical artifact of the sequencing pipeline. A later analysis found that HLA-associated TCR beta chains were more clonally expanded and had lower generation probabilities than equally common non-associated chains. Linkage disequilibrium might explain the correlated functional status among segregating V segments, but an unknown experimental factor could not be excluded. According to a later analysis, parvovirus B19, influenza, CMV and Epstein-Barr virus appeared linked to several top co-occurrence clusters. Broadly in line with IMGT annotations, most TCR beta V segments showed up in productive rearrangements about 87% or about 30% of the time in an earlier analysis of approximately 640 of the donors. The earlier analysis of approximately 560 of the donors excluded roughly 17 rarely observed V segments, including chromosome 9 orphons, because counts were too low. According to a later analysis, TCR association rates differed among HLA loci, with DRB1 alleles showing the most associated TCRs and HLA-C alleles showing the fewest. In this cohort, only TCR beta chains were sequenced, and detectable features were limited by the absence of alpha or paired-chain data. The classifier was reported to diagnose cytomegalovirus status with high specificity and sensitivity in both the original and validation cohorts. Because the 87-base-pair reads could not distinguish some IMGT-functional V segments, including TRBV6-2 and TRBV6-3, those segments were excluded. Presence/absence analyses assumed roughly uniform sequencing depth across donors, an assumption that may not hold. A later genetic analysis associated a missense DCLRE1C variant with V-gene and J-gene trimming of TCR beta chains, and an independent cohort replicated the association. A later genetic analysis reported fewer N-insertions in productive TCRs among donors in an Asian-associated ancestry cluster than the roughly 700-donor mean. A further reported finding was that TCR beta sequences accurately predicted the HLA-A and HLA-B alleles for most subjects in the first cohort. In vitro tests confirmed that a few of the cytomegalovirus-associated TCR beta chains recognize cytomegalovirus antigens. The authors suggested that the approach could potentially be extended to other disease states and immunological phenotypes. A total of 150 to 200 TCR beta chains were listed by the study as associated with cytomegalovirus. HLA typing was unavailable for some donors at each locus, so association tests used only the typed subset. In a later analysis, around 15,000 TCR beta sequences were associated with specific HLA alleles at a false discovery rate of 0.05. Most TCR sequences were observed very rarely across donors, whereas some public TCRs were present in many individuals. When HLA alleles, especially DR and DQ, strongly co-occurred, TCR associations were difficult to assign to individual alleles. Most CMV-associated TCR beta chains appeared to be HLA-restricted in a later analysis, and the HLA associations seemed to be driven largely by CMV exposure. The only immune exposure information available for the cohort was CMV serostatus.

The TCR was taken from a woman aged 25 to 39 in good health and CMV-seropositive. The sequence is built from TRBV5-4 and TRBJ2-5; 13 bases in between match TRBD2. The specimen was PBMCs. The CDR3 reads as follows: CASSLTSGREETQYF. The sequenced DNA: TGTGCCAGCAGCTTGACTAGCGGGAGGGAGGAGACCCAGTACTTC.